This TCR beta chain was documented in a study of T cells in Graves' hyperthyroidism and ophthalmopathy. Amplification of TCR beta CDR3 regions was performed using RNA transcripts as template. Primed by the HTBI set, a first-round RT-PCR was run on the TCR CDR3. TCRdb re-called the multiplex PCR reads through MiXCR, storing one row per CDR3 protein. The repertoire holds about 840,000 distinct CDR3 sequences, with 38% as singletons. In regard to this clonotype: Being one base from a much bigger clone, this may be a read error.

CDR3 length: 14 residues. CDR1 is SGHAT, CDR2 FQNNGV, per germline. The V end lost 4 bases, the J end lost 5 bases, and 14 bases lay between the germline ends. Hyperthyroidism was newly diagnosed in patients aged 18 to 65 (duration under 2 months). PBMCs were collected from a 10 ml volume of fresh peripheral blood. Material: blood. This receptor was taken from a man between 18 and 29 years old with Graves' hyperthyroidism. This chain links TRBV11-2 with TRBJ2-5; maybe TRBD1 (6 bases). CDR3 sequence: CASSSGVVRETQYF. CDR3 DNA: TGTGCCAGCAGCTCAGGGGTAGTGCGCGAGACCCAGTACTTC. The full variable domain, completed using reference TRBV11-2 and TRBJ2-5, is EAGVAQSPRYKIIEKRQSVAFWCNPISGHATLYWYQQILGQGPKLLIQFQNNGVVDDSQLPKDRFSAERLKGVDSTLKIQPAKLEDSAVYLCASSSGVVRETQYFGPGTRLLVL.